This T cell receptor (beta chain) derives from a study of T cells in Graves' hyperthyroidism and ophthalmopathy. Using RNA transcripts as the source, TCR beta CDR3 regions were amplified. TCR CDR3 underwent first-round RT-PCR with the HTBI primer set. One entry per CDR3 protein results from TCRdb running MiXCR on the multiplex PCR reads. The sample records some 370,000 distinct CDR3 sequences, about a sixth being singletons. This clonotype was seen many times. Its target is unknown. Pregnant or lactating patients were excluded, as were those with uncontrolled infection or other autoimmune disease. When hyperthyroidism was first diagnosed, the blood sample was taken, preceding any ophthalmopathy symptoms. General study findings and limits: Clonotypes that were expanded in thyroid above 0.001 mostly appeared in blood too.

CDR1 is SGHAT and CDR2 is FQNNGV in the germline V gene. The CDR3 totals 16 residues. The J segment lost 4 bases and the V segment lost 2 bases, leaving 7 bases of the junction unmatched. This chain uses TRBV11-2 with TRBJ2-1, with 8 bases lining up with TRBD1. The sample was blood. This TCR was sampled from a woman younger than 45 with Graves' hyperthyroidism that later progressed to Graves' ophthalmopathy. The CDR3 loop reads CASSLHSQGAYNEQFF. The DNA of the CDR3 is TGTGCCAGCAGCTTACATTCCCAGGGGGCTTACAATGAGCAGTTCTTC.